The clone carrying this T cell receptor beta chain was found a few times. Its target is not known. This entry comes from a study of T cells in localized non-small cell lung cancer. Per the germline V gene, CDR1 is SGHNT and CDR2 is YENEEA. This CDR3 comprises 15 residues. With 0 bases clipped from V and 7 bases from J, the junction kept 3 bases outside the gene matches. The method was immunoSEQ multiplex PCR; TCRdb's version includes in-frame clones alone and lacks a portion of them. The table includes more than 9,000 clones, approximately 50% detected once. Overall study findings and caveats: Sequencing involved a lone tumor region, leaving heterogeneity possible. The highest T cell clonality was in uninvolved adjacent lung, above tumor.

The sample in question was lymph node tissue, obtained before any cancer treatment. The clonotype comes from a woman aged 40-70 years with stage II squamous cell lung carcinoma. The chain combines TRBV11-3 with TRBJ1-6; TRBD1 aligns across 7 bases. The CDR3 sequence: CASSLEEGANSPLHF. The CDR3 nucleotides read TGTGCCAGCAGCTTAGAAGAGGGGGCCAATTCACCCCTCCACTTT.